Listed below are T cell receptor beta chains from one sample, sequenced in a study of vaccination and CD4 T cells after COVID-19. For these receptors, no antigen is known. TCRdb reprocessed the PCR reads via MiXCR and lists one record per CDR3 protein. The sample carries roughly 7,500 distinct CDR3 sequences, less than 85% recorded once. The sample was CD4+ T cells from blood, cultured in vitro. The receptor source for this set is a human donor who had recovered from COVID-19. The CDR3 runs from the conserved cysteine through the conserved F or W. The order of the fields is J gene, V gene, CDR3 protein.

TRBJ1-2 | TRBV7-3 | CASSPGLGYGYTF
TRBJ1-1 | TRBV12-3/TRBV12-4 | CASRTGLMNTEAFF
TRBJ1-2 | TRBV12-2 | CASPLIFGAYGYTF
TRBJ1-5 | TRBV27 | CASSLLPDPQPQHF
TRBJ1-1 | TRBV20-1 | CSARQGSTEAFF
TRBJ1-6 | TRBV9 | CASSEQGTPLHF
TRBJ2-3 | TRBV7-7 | CASSPGQLTDTQYF
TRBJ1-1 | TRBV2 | CASSVGRLNTEAFF
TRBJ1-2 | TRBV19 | CASSIGGQGYGYTF
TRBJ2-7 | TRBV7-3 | CASSLEGGAHYEQYF
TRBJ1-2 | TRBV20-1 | CNCGSGDSGYTF
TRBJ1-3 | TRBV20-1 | CSTRESGNTIYF
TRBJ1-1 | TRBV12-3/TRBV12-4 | CASSLRGTNTEAFF
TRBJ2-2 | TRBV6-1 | CASSPDRVSGELFF
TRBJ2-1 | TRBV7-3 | CASSLMLAGGEQFF
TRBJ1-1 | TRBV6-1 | CASAGEHTEAFF
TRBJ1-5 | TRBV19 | CASSSQQGRVQPQHF
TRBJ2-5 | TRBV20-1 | CSAGGPGGPQETQYF
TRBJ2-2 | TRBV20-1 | CSARTRTGELFF
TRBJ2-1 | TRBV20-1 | CSASPGGRDNEQFF